This T cell receptor (beta chain) emerged from a study of T cell responses to AZD1222 COVID-19 vaccine. The method was immunoSEQ multiplex PCR; TCRdb's version includes in-frame clones alone and lacks a portion of them. The data show 120,000 to 150,000 clones, with around nine tenths seen just once and approximately 3.4% held by the top ten. Germline lookup yields CDR1 SEHNR and CDR2 FQNEAQ (reference sequence). This CDR3 comprises 16 residues. After removal of 3 bases from V and 7 bases from J, the junction contained 10 bases not matched to a gene. This sequence originates from an adult in good health. This rearrangement joins TRBV7-9 to TRBJ1-4; 8 nucleotides agree with TRBD1. The specimen comprised peripheral blood, sampled on day 0 of AZD1222 vaccination. The CDR3 bases are TGTGCCAGCAGCTTCCTGCAGGGGGCTGGGGGTGAAAAACTGTTTTTT. It specifies CASSFLQGAGGEKLFF.